The 2 T cell receptor beta chains in this list originate from one sample, sequenced in a study of T cell responses to AZD1222 COVID-19 vaccine. The repertoire was sequenced with immunoSEQ multiplex PCR; TCRdb's copy has only in-frame clones and lacks some. The sample contains roughly 120,000 clones, 88% of which appear only once. The sequences come from peripheral blood, collected on day 0 of AZD1222 vaccination. These receptors were taken from an adult in good health.

The gene calls are TRBV24-1 and TRBJ2-2; TRBD1 might be the D (6 bases). Germline V gene sequence: CDR1 KGHDR, CDR2 SFDVKD. V was pared by 4 bases and J by 1 base, with 12 bases between. The CDR3 contains 16 residues. The CDR3 loop reads CATSDSGTMNTGELFF. CDR3 nucleotides: TGTGCCACCAGTGACTCCGGGACAATGAACACCGGGGAGCTGTTTTTT.

This clone was seen just once. The chain couples TRBV9 to TRBJ2-4, with TRBD1 identical over 10 bases. The CDR3 has 14 amino acids. Looked up from germline, CDR1 is SGDLS and CDR2 is YYNGEE. V lost 4 bases and J lost 6; bases outside the gene matches: 4. CDR3 DNA sequence: TGTGCCAGCAGCACCGGACAGGGGGGAAACATTCAGTACTTC. Its protein is CASSTGQGGNIQYF.